The sequence of this TCR beta chain was determined in a study of liver allograft versus peripheral blood T cells. Study in general: Blood and transplanted-liver T cell receptor repertoires from recipients were compared. Study-wide results and caveats: Reportedly, the T cell receptor repertoires present inside liver allografts differed from those in peripheral blood.

Each CDR3 protein is one row after TCRdb ran MiXCR on the reads. The table lists about 16,000 distinct CDR3 sequences, 20% to 25% of them singletons. This clonotype is classed as medium-sized. Its antigen remains unknown. The V and J ends lost 4 bases and 6 bases, in that order; junction bases with no gene match: 6. The CDR3 extends over 15 amino acids. Germline V gene sequence: CDR1 KGHSH, CDR2 LQKENI. The TCR was taken from a human patient who had a liver transplant. Some T cells may have come from the graft donor. The chain recombines TRBV18 with TRBJ2-1, with 10 bases identical to TRBD2. Here the CDR3 DNA reads TGTGCCAGCTCACGCACTAGCGGGATTGGCAATGAGCAGTTCTTC. Its protein product is CASSRTSGIGNEQFF. The full variable domain, in which reference TRBV18 and TRBJ2-1 provide the parts outside the CDR3, is NAGVMQNPRHLVRRRGQEARLRCSPMKGHSHVYWYRQLPEEGLKFMVYLQKENIIDESGMPKERFSAEFPKEGPSILRIQQVVRGDSAAYFCASSRTSGIGNEQFFGPGTRLTVL.